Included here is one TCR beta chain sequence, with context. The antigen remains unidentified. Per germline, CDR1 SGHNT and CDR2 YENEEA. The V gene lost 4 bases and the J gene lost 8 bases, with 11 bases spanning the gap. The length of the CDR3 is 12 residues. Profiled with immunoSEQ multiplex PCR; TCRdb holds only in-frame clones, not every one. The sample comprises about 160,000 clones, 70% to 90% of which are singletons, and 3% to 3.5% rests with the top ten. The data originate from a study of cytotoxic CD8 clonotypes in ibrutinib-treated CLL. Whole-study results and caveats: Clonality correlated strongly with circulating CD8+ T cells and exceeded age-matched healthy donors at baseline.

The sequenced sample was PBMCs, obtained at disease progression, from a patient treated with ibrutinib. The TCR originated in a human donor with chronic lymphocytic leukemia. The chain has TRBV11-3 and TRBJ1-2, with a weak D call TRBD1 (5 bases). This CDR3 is CASSSWGEGYTF. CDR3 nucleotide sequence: TGTGCCAGCAGCTCCTGGGGGGAAGGCTACACCTTC. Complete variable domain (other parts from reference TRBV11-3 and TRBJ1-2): EAGVVQSPRYKIIEKKQPVAFWCNPISGHNTLYWYLQNLGQGPELLIRYENEEAVDDSQLPKDRFSAERLKGVDSTLKIQPAELGDSAVYLCASSSWGEGYTFGSGTRLTVV.